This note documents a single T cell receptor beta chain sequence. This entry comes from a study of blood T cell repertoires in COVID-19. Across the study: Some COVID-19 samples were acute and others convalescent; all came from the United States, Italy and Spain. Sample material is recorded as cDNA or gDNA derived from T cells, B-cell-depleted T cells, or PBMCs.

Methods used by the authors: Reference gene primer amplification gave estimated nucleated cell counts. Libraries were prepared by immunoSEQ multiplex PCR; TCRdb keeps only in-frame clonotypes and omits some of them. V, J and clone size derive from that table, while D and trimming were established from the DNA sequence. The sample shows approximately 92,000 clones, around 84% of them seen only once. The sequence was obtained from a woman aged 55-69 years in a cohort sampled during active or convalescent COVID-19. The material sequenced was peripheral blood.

In DNA form, the CDR3 reads TGCGCCAGCAGTCCACAGGGGGAAATTCTGAAGACCCAGTACTTC. This sequence encodes CASSPQGEILKTQYF. The genes are TRBV10-1 and TRBJ2-5, with TRBD1 identical over 8 bases. This CDR3 is built from 15 residues. CDR1 WNHNN and CDR2 SYGVQD come from the germline V gene (reference sequence). The V gene end was trimmed by 5 bases and the J gene end by 6 bases; junction bases not matched to a gene: 11.